These T cell receptor beta chains were read from a single sample in a study of early T cells in non-severe SARS-CoV-2 infection. Each CDR3 protein gets one entry after TCRdb re-called the 5' RACE reads with MiXCR. The table shows around 100,000 distinct CDR3 sequences, with over 10% occurring only once. The sequencing sample was made of whole blood. Receptors were obtained from an adult who was a healthcare worker with PCR-confirmed SARS-CoV-2 infection or an uninfected control (not recorded which). Both conserved end residues are part of each CDR3. The order of the fields is CDR3 protein, CDR3 DNA, clone size, V gene, CDR3 length, J gene, D gene. A D gene is named only where the DNA matches it firmly. For some rows the clone size is stated as once, few or many, or as a class when expanded; others skip it.

CDR3: CASSFSGLPDTQYF; DNA: TGTGCCAGCAGCTTCTCGGGGCTCCCAGATACGCAGTATTTT; size: -; V: TRBV7-6; length: 14; J: TRBJ2-3; D: -
CDR3: CASSLSREKLFF; DNA: TGTGCCAGCAGTTTATCGCGTGAAAAACTGTTTTTT; size: many; V: TRBV12-3/TRBV12-4; length: 12; J: TRBJ1-4; D: -
CDR3: CSARPEGRIDTQYF; DNA: TGCAGTGCTCGCCCTGAGGGCCGGATAGATACGCAGTATTTT; size: many; V: TRBV20-1; length: 14; J: TRBJ2-3; D: -
CDR3: CASSPGLAENIQYF; DNA: TGTGCCAGCAGCCCTGGACTAGCGGAAAACATTCAGTACTTC; size: -; V: TRBV7-3; length: 14; J: TRBJ2-4; D: TRBD2
CDR3: CATSDFNDEQFF; DNA: TGTGCCACCAGTGACTTCAACGATGAGCAGTTCTTC; size: many; V: TRBV24-1; length: 12; J: TRBJ2-1; D: -
CDR3: CASSQDSLIGYEQYF; DNA: TGTGCCAGCAGCCAAGATAGCCTCATCGGCTACGAGCAGTACTTC; size: few; V: TRBV3-1; length: 15; J: TRBJ2-7; D: -
CDR3: CASMGILGANEQFF; DNA: TGTGCCAGCATGGGGATACTTGGGGCGAATGAGCAGTTCTTC; size: -; V: TRBV2; length: 14; J: TRBJ2-1; D: -
CDR3: CASSQLSGLRTDTQYF; DNA: TGTGCCAGCAGCCAACTTAGCGGACTTCGCACAGATACGCAGTATTTT; size: many; V: TRBV6-5; length: 16; J: TRBJ2-3; D: -
CDR3: CASSLGGQATYEQYF; DNA: TGTGCCAGCAGCTTAGGTGGTCAGGCCACCTACGAGCAGTACTTC; size: many; V: TRBV7-6; length: 15; J: TRBJ2-7; D: -
CDR3: CSVVNGPYEQYF; DNA: TGCAGCGTTGTTAACGGGCCCTACGAGCAGTACTTC; size: -; V: TRBV29-1; length: 12; J: TRBJ2-7; D: -
CDR3: CASSLAILAGGSYNEQFF; DNA: TGTGCCAGCAGCTTAGCCATTTTAGCGGGAGGATCCTACAATGAGCAGTTCTTC; size: few; V: TRBV11-2; length: 18; J: TRBJ2-1; D: TRBD2
CDR3: CASSFGSGYEQYF; DNA: TGTGCCAGCAGCTTTGGTAGCGGCTACGAGCAGTACTTC; size: many; V: TRBV7-9; length: 13; J: TRBJ2-7; D: -
CDR3: CASSLGAPGNTIYF; DNA: TGTGCCAGCAGCTTGGGGGCTCCTGGAAACACCATATATTTT; size: -; V: TRBV7-3; length: 14; J: TRBJ1-3; D: -
CDR3: CASKESQPQHF; DNA: TGTGCCAGCAAAGAAAGCCAGCCCCAGCATTTT; size: -; V: TRBV2; length: 11; J: TRBJ1-5; D: -
CDR3: CASSRAQGSFEAFF; DNA: TGTGCCAGCAGCCGAGCACAGGGTAGTTTTGAAGCTTTCTTT; size: many; V: TRBV3-1; length: 14; J: TRBJ1-1; D: -
CDR3: CASSPDSYGGETQYF; DNA: TGTGCCAGCAGCCCCGATTCGTACGGGGGTGAGACCCAGTACTTC; size: few; V: TRBV7-2; length: 15; J: TRBJ2-5; D: -
CDR3: CASSLIEPTNTGELFF; DNA: TGTGCCAGCAGCTTAATAGAACCGACGAACACCGGGGAGCTGTTTTTT; size: -; V: TRBV7-8; length: 16; J: TRBJ2-2; D: -
CDR3: CASSGIPDSVYNEQFF; DNA: TGCGCCAGCAGCGGGATACCCGATTCCGTATACAATGAGCAGTTCTTC; size: few; V: TRBV5-1; length: 16; J: TRBJ2-1; D: -
CDR3: CASSTTGSGSTDTQYF; DNA: TGTGCCAGCAGCACTACCGGAAGCGGGAGCACAGATACGCAGTATTTT; size: many; V: TRBV7-3; length: 16; J: TRBJ2-3; D: -
CDR3: CASSDITGTGGHEQYF; DNA: TGTGCCAGCAGTGATATTACCGGGACAGGGGGCCACGAGCAGTACTTC; size: few; V: TRBV25-1; length: 16; J: TRBJ2-7; D: TRBD1
CDR3: CSARGGLEPYF; DNA: TGCAGTGCTAGAGGAGGGCTAGAGCCGTACTTC; size: -; V: TRBV20-1; length: 11; J: TRBJ2-7; D: -
CDR3: CASSSPRDRNNEQFF; DNA: TGTGCCAGCAGTTCCCCCAGGGATAGGAACAATGAGCAGTTCTTC; size: -; V: TRBV27; length: 15; J: TRBJ2-1; D: -
CDR3: CASSLRRLANTGELFF; DNA: TGTGCCAGCAGCTTAAGGCGACTAGCGAACACCGGGGAGCTGTTTTTT; size: many; V: TRBV7-6; length: 16; J: TRBJ2-2; D: -
CDR3: CSAGPGLEGNEQFF; DNA: TGCAGTGCTGGACCGGGACTAGAGGGGAATGAGCAGTTCTTC; size: many; V: TRBV20-1; length: 14; J: TRBJ2-1; D: TRBD2
CDR3: CASSYTRTNTEAFF; DNA: TGTGCCAGCAGTTACACCCGTACGAACACTGAAGCTTTCTTT; size: -; V: TRBV6-2/TRBV6-3; length: 14; J: TRBJ1-1; D: -
CDR3: CASSRLAGGGEQYF; DNA: TGTGCCAGCAGCCGACTAGCGGGAGGGGGCGAGCAGTACTTC; size: few; V: TRBV7-2; length: 14; J: TRBJ2-7; D: TRBD2
CDR3: CASSLGQWTGNTIYF; DNA: TGTGCCAGCAGTTTGGGACAGTGGACTGGAAACACCATATATTTT; size: -; V: TRBV28; length: 15; J: TRBJ1-3; D: TRBD1
CDR3: CASNFLTGVEQFF; DNA: TGTGCCAGCAACTTTCTGACGGGCGTTGAGCAGTTCTTC; size: few; V: TRBV7-2; length: 13; J: TRBJ2-1; D: -
CDR3: CSARDPSQSSYNEQFF; DNA: TGCAGTGCTAGGGACCCCTCGCAGAGCTCCTACAATGAGCAGTTCTTC; size: few; V: TRBV20-1; length: 16; J: TRBJ2-1; D: -
CDR3: CSVRTWERNEQFF; DNA: TGCAGCGTTCGTACCTGGGAGAGAAATGAGCAGTTCTTC; size: -; V: TRBV29-1; length: 13; J: TRBJ2-1; D: -
CDR3: CASSETSQEQQFF; DNA: TGCGCCAGCAGCGAAACATCCCAGGAGCAGCAGTTCTTC; size: -; V: TRBV5-1; length: 13; J: TRBJ2-1; D: -
CDR3: CASSREVSYNEQFF; DNA: TGTGCCAGCAGCAGGGAAGTCTCCTACAATGAGCAGTTCTTC; size: -; V: TRBV11-2; length: 14; J: TRBJ2-1; D: -
CDR3: CASSPGRLRLYEQYF; DNA: TGTGCCAGCAGCCCTGGACGTCTACGTCTTTACGAGCAGTACTTC; size: -; V: TRBV3-1; length: 15; J: TRBJ2-7; D: -
CDR3: CASSPPATGGLALLSSGNTIYF; DNA: TGTGCCAGCTCACCACCGGCTACAGGGGGACTAGCTCTCCTTAGCTCTGGAAACACCATATATTTT; size: many; V: TRBV18; length: 22; J: TRBJ1-3; D: TRBD1
CDR3: CASMSASGGYQYF; DNA: TGTGCCAGCATGAGCGCTAGCGGGGGCTATCAGTACTTC; size: -; V: TRBV7-8; length: 13; J: TRBJ2-7; D: TRBD2
CDR3: CSARDLSRHSPLHF; DNA: TGCAGTGCTAGAGATCTTAGCCGTCACTCACCCCTCCACTTT; size: many; V: TRBV20-1; length: 14; J: TRBJ1-6; D: -
CDR3: CASSFSFGGSLNEQFF; DNA: TGTGCCAGCAGCTTTTCGTTTGGGGGAAGTCTTAATGAGCAGTTCTTC; size: many; V: TRBV11-1; length: 16; J: TRBJ2-1; D: -
CDR3: CASSRGGAQETQYF; DNA: TGTGCCAGCAGCCGCGGGGGAGCCCAAGAGACCCAGTACTTC; size: few; V: TRBV7-9; length: 14; J: TRBJ2-5; D: TRBD2
CDR3: CASSVGLLYEQYF; DNA: TGTGCCAGCAGTGTCGGTCTCCTCTACGAGCAGTACTTC; size: few; V: TRBV2; length: 13; J: TRBJ2-7; D: -
CDR3: CASGGTGQETQYF; DNA: TGTGCCAGTGGGGGGACAGGTCAAGAGACCCAGTACTTC; size: many; V: TRBV2; length: 13; J: TRBJ2-5; D: TRBD1